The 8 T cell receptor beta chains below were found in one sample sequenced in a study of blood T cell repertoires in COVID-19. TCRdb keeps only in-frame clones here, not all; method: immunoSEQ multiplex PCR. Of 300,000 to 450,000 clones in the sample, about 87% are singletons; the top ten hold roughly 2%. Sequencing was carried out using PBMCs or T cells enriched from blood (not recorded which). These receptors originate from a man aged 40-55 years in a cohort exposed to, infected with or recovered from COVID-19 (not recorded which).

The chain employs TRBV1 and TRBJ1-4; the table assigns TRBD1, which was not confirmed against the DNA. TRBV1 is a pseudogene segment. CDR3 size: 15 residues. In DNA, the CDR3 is TGCACCAGCAGCCAAGGGATGGGCACTAATGAAAAACTGTTTTTT. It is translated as CTSSQGMGTNEKLFF.

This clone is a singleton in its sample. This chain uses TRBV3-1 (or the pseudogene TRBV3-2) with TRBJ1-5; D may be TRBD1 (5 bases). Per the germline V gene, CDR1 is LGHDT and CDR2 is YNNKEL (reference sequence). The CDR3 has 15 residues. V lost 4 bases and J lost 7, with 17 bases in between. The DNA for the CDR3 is TGTGCCAGCAGCCCCCAGGCGGGAGGGGAACAGCCCCAGCATTTT. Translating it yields CASSPQAGGEQPQHF.

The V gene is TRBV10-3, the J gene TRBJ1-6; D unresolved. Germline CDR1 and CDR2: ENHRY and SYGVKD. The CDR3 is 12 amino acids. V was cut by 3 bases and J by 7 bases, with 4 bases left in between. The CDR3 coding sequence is TGTGCCATCAGTGAACAAAATTCACCCCTCCACTTT. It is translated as CAISEQNSPLHF.

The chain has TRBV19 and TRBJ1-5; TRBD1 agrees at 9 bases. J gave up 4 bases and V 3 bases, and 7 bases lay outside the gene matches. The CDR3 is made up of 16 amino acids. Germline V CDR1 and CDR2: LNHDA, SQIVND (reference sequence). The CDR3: CASSMGTGRPNQPQHF. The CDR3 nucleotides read TGTGCCAGTAGTATGGGGACAGGGAGACCTAATCAGCCCCAGCATTTT.

CDR3: CATSRIDRVNYGYTF. In DNA form, the CDR3 reads TGTGCCACCAGCAGAATAGACAGGGTTAACTATGGCTACACCTTC. This chain connects TRBV15 to TRBJ1-2; TRBD1 matches 7 bases. In germline, CDR1 is LNHNV, CDR2 YYDKDF (reference sequence). The CDR3 covers 15 residues. Trimming removed 2 bases from V and 1 base from J; junction bases left unmatched: 4.

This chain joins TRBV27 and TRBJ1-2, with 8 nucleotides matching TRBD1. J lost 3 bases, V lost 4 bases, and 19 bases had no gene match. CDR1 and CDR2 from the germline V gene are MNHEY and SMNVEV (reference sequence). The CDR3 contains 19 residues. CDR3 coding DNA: TGTGCCAGCAGTTCCAACCGATCCCGGGACAGGAGGACACACTATGGCTACACCTTC. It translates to CASSSNRSRDRRTHYGYTF.

Here the CDR3 DNA reads TGTGCCAGCAGTCGAGCGGGAGAATCAGATACGCAGTATTTT. Its translation is CASSRAGESDTQYF. The rearrangement uses TRBV6-4 and TRBJ2-3, with 8 bases that match TRBD2. CDR1 and CDR2 from the germline V gene are MRHNA and SNTAGT. The CDR3 covers 14 residues. V dropped 5 bases and J dropped 4; count of bases not matched to a gene: 5.

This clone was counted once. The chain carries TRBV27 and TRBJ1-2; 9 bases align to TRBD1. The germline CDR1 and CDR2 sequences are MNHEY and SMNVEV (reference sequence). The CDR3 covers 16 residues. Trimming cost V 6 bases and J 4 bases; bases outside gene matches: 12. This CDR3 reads CASRTRGTGSFYGYTF. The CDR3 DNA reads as TGTGCCAGCAGAACCAGGGGGACAGGGAGCTTCTATGGCTACACCTTC.